This T cell receptor beta chain was captured in a study of blood T cell repertoires in COVID-19. Repertoires were generated with immunoSEQ multiplex PCR, while TCRdb's copy carries only in-frame clones and drops some. This sample has around 60,000 clones, with approximately 88% found just once. The germline CDR1 and CDR2 sequences are MNHEY and SVGEGT. Trimming shortened V by 2 bases and J by 7 bases, and 18 bases separated the two germline ends. The CDR3 has 15 amino acids. This clone was counted a single time. The receptor was derived from a man between 50 and 59 years old with active COVID-19. Source material: peripheral blood. This sequence joins TRBV6-2 or TRBV6-3 and TRBJ2-7; weak D call: TRBD2 (5 bases). DNA of the CDR3: TGTGCCAGCAGTTACCGAACAAAGACGCCGGGGGAGCAGTACTTC. Translating it yields CASSYRTKTPGEQYF.